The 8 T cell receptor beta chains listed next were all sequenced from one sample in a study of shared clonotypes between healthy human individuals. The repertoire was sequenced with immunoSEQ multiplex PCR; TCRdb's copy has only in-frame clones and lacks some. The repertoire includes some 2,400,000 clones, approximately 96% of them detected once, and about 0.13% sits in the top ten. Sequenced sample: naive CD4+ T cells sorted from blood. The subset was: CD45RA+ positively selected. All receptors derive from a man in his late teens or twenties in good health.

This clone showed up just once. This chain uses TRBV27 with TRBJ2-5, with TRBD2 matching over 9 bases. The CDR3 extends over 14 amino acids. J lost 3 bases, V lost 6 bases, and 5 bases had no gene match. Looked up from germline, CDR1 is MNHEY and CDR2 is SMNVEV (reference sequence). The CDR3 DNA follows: TGTGCCAGCAGCCGGAGCGGGGGGAAAGAGACCCAGTACTTC. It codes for CASSRSGGKETQYF.

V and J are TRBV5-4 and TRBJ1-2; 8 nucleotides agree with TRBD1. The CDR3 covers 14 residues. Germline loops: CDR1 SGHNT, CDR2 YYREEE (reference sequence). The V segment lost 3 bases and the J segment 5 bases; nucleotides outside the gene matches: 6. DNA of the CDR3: TGTGCCAGCAGCTCGCTGGACAGGGAATATGGCTACACCTTC. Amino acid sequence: CASSSLDREYGYTF. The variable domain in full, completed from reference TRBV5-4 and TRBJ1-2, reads ETGVTQSPTHLIKTRGQQVTLRCSSQSGHNTVSWYQQALGQGPQFIFQYYREEENGRGNFPPRFSGLQFPNYSSELNVNALELDDSALYLCASSSLDREYGYTFGSGTRLTVV.

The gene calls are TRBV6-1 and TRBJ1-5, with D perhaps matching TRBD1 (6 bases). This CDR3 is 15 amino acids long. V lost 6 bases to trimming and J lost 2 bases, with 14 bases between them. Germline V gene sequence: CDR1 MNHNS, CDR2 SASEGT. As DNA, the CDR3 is TGTGCCAGCAGCCCTGCAGGGGTCGGCAATCAGCCCCAGCATTTT. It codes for CASSPAGVGNQPQHF.

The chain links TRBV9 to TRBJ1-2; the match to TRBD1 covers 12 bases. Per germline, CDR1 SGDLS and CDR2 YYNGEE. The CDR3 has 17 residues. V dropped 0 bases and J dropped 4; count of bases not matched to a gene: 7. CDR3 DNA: TGTGCCAGCAGCGTAGCGGGGACAGGGGGCGTATCCTATGGCTACACCTTC. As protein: CASSVAGTGGVSYGYTF.

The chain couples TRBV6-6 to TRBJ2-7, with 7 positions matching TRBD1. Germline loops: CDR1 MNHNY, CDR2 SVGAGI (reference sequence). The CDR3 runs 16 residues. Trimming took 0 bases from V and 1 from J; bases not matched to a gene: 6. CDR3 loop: CASSYSRDSPSYEQYF. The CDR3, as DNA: TGTGCCAGCAGTTACTCACGGGACAGCCCGTCCTACGAGCAGTACTTC.

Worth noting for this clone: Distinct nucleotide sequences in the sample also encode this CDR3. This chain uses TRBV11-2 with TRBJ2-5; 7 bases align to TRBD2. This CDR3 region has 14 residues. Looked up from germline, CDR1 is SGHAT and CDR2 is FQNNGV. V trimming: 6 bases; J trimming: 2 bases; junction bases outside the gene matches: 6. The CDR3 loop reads CASSLQGLQETQYF. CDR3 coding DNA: TGTGCCAGCAGTCTCCAGGGACTACAAGAGACCCAGTACTTC.

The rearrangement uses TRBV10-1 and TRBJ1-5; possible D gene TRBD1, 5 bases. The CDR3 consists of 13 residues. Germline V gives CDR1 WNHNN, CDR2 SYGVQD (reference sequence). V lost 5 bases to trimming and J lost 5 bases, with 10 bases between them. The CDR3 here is CASSQGRDQPQHF. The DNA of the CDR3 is TGCGCCAGCAGTCAGGGAAGAGATCAGCCCCAGCATTTT.

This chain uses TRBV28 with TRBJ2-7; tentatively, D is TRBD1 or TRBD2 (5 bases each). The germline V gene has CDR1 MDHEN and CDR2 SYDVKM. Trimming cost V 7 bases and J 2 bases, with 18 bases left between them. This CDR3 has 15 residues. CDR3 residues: CASTRSGQGPYEQYF. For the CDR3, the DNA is TGTGCCAGCACCCGCTCGGGGCAGGGACCCTACGAGCAGTACTTC. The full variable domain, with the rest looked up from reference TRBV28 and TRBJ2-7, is DVKVTQSSRYLVKRTGEKVFLECVQDMDHENMFWYRQDPGLGLRLIYFSYDVKMKEKGDIPEGYSVSREKKERFSLILESASTNQTSMYLCASTRSGQGPYEQYFGPGTRLTVT.